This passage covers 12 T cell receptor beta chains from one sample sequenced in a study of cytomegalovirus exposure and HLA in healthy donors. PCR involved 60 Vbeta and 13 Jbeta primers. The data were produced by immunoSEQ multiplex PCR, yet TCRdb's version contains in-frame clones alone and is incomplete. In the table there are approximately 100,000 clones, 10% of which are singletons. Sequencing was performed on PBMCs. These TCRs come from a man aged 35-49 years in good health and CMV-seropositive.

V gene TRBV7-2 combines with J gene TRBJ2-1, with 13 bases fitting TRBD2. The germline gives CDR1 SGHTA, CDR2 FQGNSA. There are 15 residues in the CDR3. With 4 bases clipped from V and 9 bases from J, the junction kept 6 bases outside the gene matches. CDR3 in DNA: TGTGCCAGCAGCTACGCCGGGACTAGCGGGATTGAGCAGTTCTTC. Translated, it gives CASSYAGTSGIEQFF.

CDR3 amino acids: CAWETGTYEQYF. CDR3 DNA sequence: TGTGCCTGGGAAACAGGGACCTACGAGCAGTACTTC. The chain joins TRBV30 to TRBJ2-7, with D maybe TRBD1 (6 bases). The CDR3 covers 12 residues. V was pared by 5 bases and J by 2 bases, with 10 bases between. Germline V CDR1 and CDR2: GTSNPN, SVGIG (reference sequence).

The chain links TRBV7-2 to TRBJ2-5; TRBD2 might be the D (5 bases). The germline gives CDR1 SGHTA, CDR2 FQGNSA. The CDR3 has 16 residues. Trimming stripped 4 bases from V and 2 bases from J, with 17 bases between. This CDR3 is CASSSGNLRVQETQYF. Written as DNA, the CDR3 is TGTGCCAGCAGCTCGGGAAACCTGCGGGTTCAAGAGACCCAGTACTTC.

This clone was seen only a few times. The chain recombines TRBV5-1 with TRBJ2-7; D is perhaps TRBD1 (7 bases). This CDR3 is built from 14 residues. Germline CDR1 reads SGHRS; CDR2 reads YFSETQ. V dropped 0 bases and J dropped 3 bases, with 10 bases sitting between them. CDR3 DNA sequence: TGCGCCAGCAGCTTGGCGCAGGGGGGCTACGAGCAGTACTTC. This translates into CASSLAQGGYEQYF.

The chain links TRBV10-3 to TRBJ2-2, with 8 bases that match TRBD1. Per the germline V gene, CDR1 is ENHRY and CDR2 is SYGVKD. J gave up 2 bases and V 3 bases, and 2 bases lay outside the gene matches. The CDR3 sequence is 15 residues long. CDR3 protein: CAISDGQGNTGELFF. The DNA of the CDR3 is TGTGCCATCAGTGATGGACAGGGTAACACCGGGGAGCTGTTTTTT.

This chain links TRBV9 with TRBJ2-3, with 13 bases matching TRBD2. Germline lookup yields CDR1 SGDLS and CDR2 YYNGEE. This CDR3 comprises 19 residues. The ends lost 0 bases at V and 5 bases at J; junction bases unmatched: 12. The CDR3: CASSVEPPRTSGSEDTQYF. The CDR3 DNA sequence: TGTGCCAGCAGCGTAGAGCCCCCTCGGACTAGCGGGAGTGAAGATACGCAGTATTTT. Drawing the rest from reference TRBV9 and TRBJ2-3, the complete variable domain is DSGVTQTPKHLITATGQRVTLRCSPRSGDLSVYWYQQSLDQGLQFLIQYYNGEERAKGNILERFSAQQFPDLHSELNLSSLELGDSALYFCASSVEPPRTSGSEDTQYFGPGTRLTVL.

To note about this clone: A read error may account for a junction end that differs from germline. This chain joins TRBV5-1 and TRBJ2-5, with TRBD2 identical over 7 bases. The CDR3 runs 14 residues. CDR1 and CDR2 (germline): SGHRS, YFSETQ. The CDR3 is CASGLEGGPETQYF. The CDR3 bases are TGCGCCAGCGGCTTGGAGGGAGGGCCTGAGACCCAGTACTTC.

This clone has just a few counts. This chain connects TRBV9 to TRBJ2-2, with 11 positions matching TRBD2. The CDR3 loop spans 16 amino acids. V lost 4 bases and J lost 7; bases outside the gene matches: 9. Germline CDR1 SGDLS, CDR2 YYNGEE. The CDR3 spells CASSPISGRANGELFF. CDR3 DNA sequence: TGTGCCAGCAGCCCCATTAGCGGGAGGGCGAACGGGGAGCTGTTTTTT.

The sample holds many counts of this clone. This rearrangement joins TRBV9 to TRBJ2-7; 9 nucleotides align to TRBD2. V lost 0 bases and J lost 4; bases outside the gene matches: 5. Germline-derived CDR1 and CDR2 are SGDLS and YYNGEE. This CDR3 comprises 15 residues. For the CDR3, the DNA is TGTGCCAGCAGCGTAGCGGGTAGCGGGGGATACGAGCAGTACTTC. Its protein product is CASSVAGSGGYEQYF.

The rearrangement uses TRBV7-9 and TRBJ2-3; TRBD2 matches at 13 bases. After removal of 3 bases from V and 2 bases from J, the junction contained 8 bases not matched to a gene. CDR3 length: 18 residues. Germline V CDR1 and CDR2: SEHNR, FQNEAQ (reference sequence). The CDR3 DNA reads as TGTGCCAGCAGCTTTTATCCAGGGACTAGCGGGATCACAGATACGCAGTATTTT. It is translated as CASSFYPGTSGITDTQYF.

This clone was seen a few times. CDR3 sequence reads: CASTVESGNQPQHF. The CDR3 DNA is TGTGCCAGCACGGTTGAGTCGGGCAATCAGCCCCAGCATTTT. V usage is TRBV2 and J usage is TRBJ1-5; no firm D call. This CDR3 is 14 amino acids long. Trimming took 7 bases from V and 2 from J, leaving 12 bases between them. Germline V gives CDR1 SNHLY, CDR2 FYNNEI.

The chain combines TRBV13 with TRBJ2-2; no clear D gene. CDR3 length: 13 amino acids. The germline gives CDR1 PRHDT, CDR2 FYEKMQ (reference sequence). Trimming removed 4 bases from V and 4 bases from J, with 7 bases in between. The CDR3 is CASSSDSTGELFF. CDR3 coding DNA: TGTGCCAGCAGCTCCGACTCCACCGGGGAGCTGTTTTTT.